This record covers a single T cell receptor (beta chain). Its antigen is not identified. The sample originates from a study of cytomegalovirus exposure and HLA in healthy donors. Study-wide results and limits: In a later analysis, HLA-associated beta chains showed higher expansion and lower generation probabilities than comparable chains. Certain indistinguishable V segments, among them TRBV6-2 and TRBV6-3, were excluded. In a later analysis, across HLA loci, associated TCR counts were highest for DRB1, lowest for HLA-C. Another analysis was done later, and it associated approximately 15,000 TCR beta sequences with HLA alleles at 0.05 false discovery rate.

Trimming stripped 5 bases from V and 6 bases from J, with 13 bases between. Germline assignment: CDR1 SGHAT and CDR2 FQNNGV. This CDR3 spans 13 amino acids. Researchers ran the PCR with 60 Vbeta and 13 Jbeta primers. The repertoire was sequenced with immunoSEQ multiplex PCR; TCRdb's copy has only in-frame clones and lacks some. The repertoire holds some 190,000 clones, roughly 80% seen once, with 1.6% in the top ten. The specimen was PBMCs. This sequence joins TRBV11-2 and TRBJ1-2; D not certain. This clonotype was sampled from a woman between 45 and 65 years old in good health and CMV-seronegative. The CDR3 nucleotides are TGTGCCAGCAGCCCCAGGCCCTCAGATGGCTACACCTTC. It specifies CASSPRPSDGYTF.